These T cell receptor beta chains were read from a single sample in a study of shared clonotypes between healthy human individuals. TCRdb's table, derived via immunoSEQ multiplex PCR, lists solely in-frame clones and lacks some. The sample carries over 850,000 clones, about 84% recorded once. Sequenced material: memory CD4+ T cells from PBMCs. The source of these receptors is a man between 18 and 35 years old in good health. Some clones in this sample may be carry-over from other donors' samples. Both conserved end residues are part of each CDR3. A D gene is named only where the DNA matches it firmly. Size values are once, few and many counts, or a class for expanded clones, and some rows have none.

D gene: NA; J gene: TRBJ1-1; clone size: few; V gene: TRBV14; CDR3 length: 11; CDR3 protein: CASSLNTEAFF; CDR3 DNA: TGTGCCAGCAGCTTGAACACTGAAGCTTTCTTT
D gene: NA; J gene: TRBJ2-7; clone size: NA; V gene: TRBV28; CDR3 length: 15; CDR3 protein: CASGRWGREIYEQYF; CDR3 DNA: TGTGCCAGCGGGCGCTGGGGCAGGGAGATATACGAGCAGTACTTC
D gene: TRBD1; J gene: TRBJ1-1; clone size: NA; V gene: TRBV7-9; CDR3 length: 14; CDR3 protein: CASSTDRVGTEAFF; CDR3 DNA: TGTGCCAGCAGCACTGACAGGGTGGGCACTGAAGCTTTCTTT
D gene: TRBD1; J gene: TRBJ2-7; clone size: NA; V gene: TRBV6-5; CDR3 length: 14; CDR3 protein: CASSSRTGTGEQYF; CDR3 DNA: TGTGCCAGCAGTTCGCGGACAGGGACGGGCGAGCAGTACTTC
D gene: TRBD1; J gene: TRBJ1-2; clone size: NA; V gene: TRBV5-1; CDR3 length: 15; CDR3 protein: CASSLGRQGADGYTF; CDR3 DNA: TGCGCCAGCAGCTTGGGTAGACAGGGGGCGGATGGCTACACCTTC
D gene: NA; J gene: TRBJ2-1; clone size: NA; V gene: TRBV7-9; CDR3 length: 17; CDR3 protein: CASRPPLGTDSYNEQFF; CDR3 DNA: TGTGCCAGCAGACCACCCTTAGGGACGGACTCCTACAATGAGCAGTTCTTC
D gene: TRBD2; J gene: TRBJ2-1; clone size: NA; V gene: TRBV5-4; CDR3 length: 15; CDR3 protein: CASGSSGRPYNEQFF; CDR3 DNA: TGTGCCAGCGGGTCGAGCGGGAGACCCTACAATGAGCAGTTCTTC
D gene: TRBD1; J gene: TRBJ1-6; clone size: NA; V gene: TRBV2; CDR3 length: 15; CDR3 protein: CASRSGTGWNSPLHF; CDR3 DNA: TGTGCCAGCAGGTCCGGGACAGGTTGGAATTCACCCCTCCACTTT
D gene: NA; J gene: TRBJ2-1; clone size: NA; V gene: TRBV11-1; CDR3 length: 11; CDR3 protein: CASSFSHEQFF; CDR3 DNA: TGTGCCAGCAGCTTTAGCCATGAGCAGTTCTTC
D gene: NA; J gene: TRBJ2-7; clone size: NA; V gene: TRBV5-1; CDR3 length: 15; CDR3 protein: CASSLAVHKAYEQYF; CDR3 DNA: TGCGCCAGCAGCTTGGCGGTGCATAAAGCTTACGAGCAGTACTTC